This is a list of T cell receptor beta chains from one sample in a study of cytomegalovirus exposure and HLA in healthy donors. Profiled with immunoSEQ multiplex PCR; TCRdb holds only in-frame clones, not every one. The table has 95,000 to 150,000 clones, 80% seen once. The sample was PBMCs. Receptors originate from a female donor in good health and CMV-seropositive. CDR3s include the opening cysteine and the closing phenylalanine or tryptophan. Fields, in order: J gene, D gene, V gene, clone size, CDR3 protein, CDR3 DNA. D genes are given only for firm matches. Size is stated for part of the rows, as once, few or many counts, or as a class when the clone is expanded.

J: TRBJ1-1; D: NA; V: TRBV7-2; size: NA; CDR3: CASSLSHAMNTEAFF; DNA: TGTGCCAGCAGCTTAAGTCACGCGATGAACACTGAAGCTTTCTTT
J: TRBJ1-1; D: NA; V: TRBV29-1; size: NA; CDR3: CSVERSPGNTEAFF; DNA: TGCAGCGTTGAAAGAAGTCCGGGGAACACTGAAGCTTTCTTT
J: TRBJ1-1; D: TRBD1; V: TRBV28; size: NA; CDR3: CASSLQGATAAFF; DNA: TGTGCCAGCAGCCTGCAGGGGGCAACTGCGGCTTTCTTT
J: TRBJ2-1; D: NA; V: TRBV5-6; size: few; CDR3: CASSLAGNEQFF; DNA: TGTGCCAGCAGCTTGGCAGGGAATGAGCAGTTCTTC
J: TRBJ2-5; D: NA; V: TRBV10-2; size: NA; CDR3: CASSQGLSETQYF; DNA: TGCGCCAGCAGTCAGGGTTTATCGGAGACCCAGTACTTC
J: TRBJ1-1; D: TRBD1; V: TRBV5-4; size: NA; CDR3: CASSLQGTTEAFF; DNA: TGTGCCAGCAGCTTACAGGGGACCACTGAAGCTTTCTTT
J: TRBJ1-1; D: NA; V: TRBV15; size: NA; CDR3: CATSRVEGRNTEAFF; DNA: TGTGCCACCAGCAGAGTGGAGGGGAGGAACACTGAAGCTTTCTTT
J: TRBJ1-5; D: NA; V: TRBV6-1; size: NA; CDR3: CASSGGPGLRSNQPQHF; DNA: TGTGCCAGCAGTGGGGGGCCCGGCCTGAGGAGCAATCAGCCCCAGCATTTT
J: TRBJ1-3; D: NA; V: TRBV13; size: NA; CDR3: CASSLGQLSGNTIYF; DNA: TGTGCCAGCAGCTTAGGACAGCTCTCTGGAAACACCATATATTTT
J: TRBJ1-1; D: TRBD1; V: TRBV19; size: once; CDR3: CASNYRGENTEAFF; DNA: TGTGCCAGTAATTACAGGGGCGAGAACACTGAAGCTTTCTTT
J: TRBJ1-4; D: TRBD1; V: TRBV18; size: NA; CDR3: CASSLTGVSEKLFF; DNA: TGTGCCAGCTCACTGACAGGGGTCAGTGAAAAACTGTTTTTT
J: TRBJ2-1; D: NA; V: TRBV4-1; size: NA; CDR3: CASSQAGLRYNEQFF; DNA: TGCGCCAGCAGCCAAGCCGGACTGAGATACAATGAGCAGTTCTTC
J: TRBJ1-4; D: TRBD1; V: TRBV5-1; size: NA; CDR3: CASSFLPTGGEEKLFF; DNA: TGCGCCAGCAGCTTCCTTCCGACAGGGGGGGAGGAAAAACTGTTTTTT
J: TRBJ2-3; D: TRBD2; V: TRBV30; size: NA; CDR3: CAWSDVGGEGDTQYF; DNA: TGTGCCTGGAGTGACGTTGGCGGGGAGGGGGATACGCAGTATTTT
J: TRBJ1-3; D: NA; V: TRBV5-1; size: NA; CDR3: CASSLADPGGGNTIYF; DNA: TGCGCCAGCAGCTTGGCCGACCCCGGAGGCGGAAACACCATATATTTT
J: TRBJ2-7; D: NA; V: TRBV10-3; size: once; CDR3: CAIRSEVQGFYEQYF; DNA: TGTGCCATCCGATCCGAGGTACAGGGATTTTACGAGCAGTACTTC
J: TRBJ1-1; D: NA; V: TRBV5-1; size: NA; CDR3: CASSLAGLGTEAFF; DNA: TGCGCCAGCAGCTTGGCAGGGTTGGGCACTGAAGCTTTCTTT
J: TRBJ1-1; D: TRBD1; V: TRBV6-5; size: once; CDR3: CASRTPQGADTEAFF; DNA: TGTGCCAGCAGAACACCTCAGGGGGCTGACACTGAAGCTTTCTTT
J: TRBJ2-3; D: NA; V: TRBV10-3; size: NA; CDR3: CAISQGGADTQYF; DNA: TGTGCCATCAGTCAGGGCGGGGCAGATACGCAGTATTTT
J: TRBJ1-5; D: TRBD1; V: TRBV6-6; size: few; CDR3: CASSYSTGGSGQPQHF; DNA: TGTGCCAGCAGTTACTCGACAGGGGGATCGGGTCAGCCCCAGCATTTT
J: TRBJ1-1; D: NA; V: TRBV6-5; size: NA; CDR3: CASSYVAGLNTEAFF; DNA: TGTGCCAGCAGTTACGTCGCAGGGCTGAACACTGAAGCTTTCTTT
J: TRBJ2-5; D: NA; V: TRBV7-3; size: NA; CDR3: CASSLMGGPGQETQYF; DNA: TGTGCCAGCAGCTTAATGGGGGGACCCGGGCAAGAGACCCAGTACTTC
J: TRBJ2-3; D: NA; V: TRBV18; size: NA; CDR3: CASSPATDTQYF; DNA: TGTGCCAGCTCACCGGCCACAGATACGCAGTATTTT
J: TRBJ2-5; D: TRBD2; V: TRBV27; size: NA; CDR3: CASSLTLTSGETQYF; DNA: TGTGCCAGCAGTCTTACCTTGACTAGCGGGGAGACCCAGTACTTC
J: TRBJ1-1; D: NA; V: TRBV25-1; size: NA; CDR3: CASSEEGGRVAFF; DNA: TGTGCCAGCAGTGAAGAGGGAGGGCGCGTAGCTTTCTTT
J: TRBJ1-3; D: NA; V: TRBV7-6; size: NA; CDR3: CASSLLSISGNTIYF; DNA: TGTGCCAGCAGCTTATTGTCTATCTCTGGAAACACCATATATTTT
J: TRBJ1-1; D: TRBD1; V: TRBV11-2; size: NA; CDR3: CASSLSGGNTEAFF; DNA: TGTGCCAGCAGCTTATCAGGGGGCAACACTGAAGCTTTCTTT
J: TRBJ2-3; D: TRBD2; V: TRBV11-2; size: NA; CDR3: CASSPRVRGDTQYF; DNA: TGTGCCAGCAGCCCACGAGTGCGGGGGGATACGCAGTATTTT
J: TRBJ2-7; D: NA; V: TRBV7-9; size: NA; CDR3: CASSFGSDYEQYF; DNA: TGTGCCAGCAGCTTCGGCAGCGACTACGAGCAGTACTTC
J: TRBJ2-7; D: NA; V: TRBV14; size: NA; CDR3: CASSWFVGSEQYF; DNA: TGTGCCAGCAGCTGGTTTGTGGGGAGCGAGCAGTACTTC
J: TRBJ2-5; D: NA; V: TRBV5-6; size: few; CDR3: CASSLGPGFQETQYF; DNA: TGTGCCAGCAGCTTGGGTCCCGGGTTCCAAGAGACCCAGTACTTC
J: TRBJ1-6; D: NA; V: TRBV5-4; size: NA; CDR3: CASSPDTAYNSPLHF; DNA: TGTGCCAGCAGCCCGGACACAGCCTATAATTCACCCCTCCACTTT
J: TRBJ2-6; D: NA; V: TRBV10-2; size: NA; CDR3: CASTGTGANVLTF; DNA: TGCGCCAGCACCGGGACTGGGGCCAACGTCCTGACTTTC
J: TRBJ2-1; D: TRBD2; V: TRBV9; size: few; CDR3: CASSSNTGTIINEQFF; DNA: TGTGCCAGCAGCTCCAACACCGGGACTATAATCAATGAGCAGTTCTTC
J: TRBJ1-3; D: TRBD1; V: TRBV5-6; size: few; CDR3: CASSLRRGRIPTIYF; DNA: TGTGCCAGCAGCTTGAGAAGGGGGCGCATCCCGACCATATATTTT
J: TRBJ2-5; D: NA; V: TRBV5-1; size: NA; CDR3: CASSPGQQETQYF; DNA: TGCGCCAGCAGCCCAGGACAGCAAGAGACCCAGTACTTC
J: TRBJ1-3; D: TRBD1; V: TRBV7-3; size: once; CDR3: CASSLIEDRTGNTIYF; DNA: TGTGCCAGCAGCTTAATTGAGGACAGGACTGGAAACACCATATATTTT
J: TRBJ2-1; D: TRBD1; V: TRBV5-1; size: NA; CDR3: CASSFGSFVGQGNNEQFF; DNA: TGCGCCAGCAGCTTCGGAAGCTTCGTGGGACAGGGCAACAATGAGCAGTTCTTC
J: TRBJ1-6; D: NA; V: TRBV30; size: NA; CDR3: CAWSVAHNSPLHF; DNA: TGTGCCTGGAGTGTGGCTCATAATTCACCCCTCCACTTT
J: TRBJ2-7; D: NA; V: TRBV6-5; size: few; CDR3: CASSSRGGSYEQYF; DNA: TGTGCCAGCAGTTCCCGGGGTGGGTCCTACGAGCAGTACTTC
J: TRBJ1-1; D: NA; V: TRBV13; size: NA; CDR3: CASSKRAYTNTEAFF; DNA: TGTGCCAGCAGCAAGCGGGCCTATACGAACACTGAAGCTTTCTTT
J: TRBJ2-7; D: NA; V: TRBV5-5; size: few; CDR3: CASSLAAGELQYF; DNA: TGTGCCAGCAGCTTGGCGGCAGGGGAGCTTCAGTACTTC
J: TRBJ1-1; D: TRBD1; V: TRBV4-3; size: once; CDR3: CASSQNEGQGSEAFF; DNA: TGCGCCAGCAGCCAAAATGAGGGACAGGGCTCTGAAGCTTTCTTT
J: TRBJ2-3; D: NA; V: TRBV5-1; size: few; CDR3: CASSLNGLLDTQYF; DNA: TGCGCCAGCAGCTTGAATGGACTCCTAGATACGCAGTATTTT
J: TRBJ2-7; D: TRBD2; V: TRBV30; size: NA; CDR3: CGCGGPPTYEQYF; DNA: TGTGGCTGCGGGGGGCCGCCGACCTACGAGCAGTACTTC
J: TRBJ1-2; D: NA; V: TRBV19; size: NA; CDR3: CASSPGGRGSYGYTF; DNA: TGTGCCAGTAGTCCCGGTGGCAGGGGATCGTATGGCTACACCTTC
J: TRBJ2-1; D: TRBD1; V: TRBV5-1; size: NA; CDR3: CASSWGTGVEQFF; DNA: TGCGCCAGCAGCTGGGGGACAGGGGTAGAGCAGTTCTTC
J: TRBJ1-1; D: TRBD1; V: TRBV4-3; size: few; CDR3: CASSQDGAGTGGSEAFF; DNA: TGCGCCAGCAGCCAAGATGGAGCGGGGACAGGGGGCTCTGAAGCTTTCTTT
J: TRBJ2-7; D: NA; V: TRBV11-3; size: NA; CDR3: CASSPDSLSSYEQYF; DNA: TGTGCCAGCAGCCCAGACAGCTTGAGCTCCTACGAGCAGTACTTC
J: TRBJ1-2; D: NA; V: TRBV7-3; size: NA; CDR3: CASSLPYYLDRRGYGYTF; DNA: TGTGCCAGCAGCCTCCCCTATTATCTGGACAGACGCGGCTATGGCTACACCTTC
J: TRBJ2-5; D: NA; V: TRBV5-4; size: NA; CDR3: CASSTLRETQYF; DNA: TGTGCCAGCAGCACCCTGCGAGAGACCCAGTACTTC
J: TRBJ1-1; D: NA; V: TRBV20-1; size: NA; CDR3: CSVPWGAEAFF; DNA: TGCAGTGTTCCTTGGGGAGCTGAAGCTTTCTTT
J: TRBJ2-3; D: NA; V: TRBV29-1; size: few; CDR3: CSALSTDTQYF; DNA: TGCAGCGCACTTAGCACAGATACGCAGTATTTT
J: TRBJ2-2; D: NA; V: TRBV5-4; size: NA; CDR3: CASSLGGFGTGELFF; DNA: TGTGCCAGCAGCTTGGGAGGTTTTGGGACCGGGGAGCTGTTTTTT